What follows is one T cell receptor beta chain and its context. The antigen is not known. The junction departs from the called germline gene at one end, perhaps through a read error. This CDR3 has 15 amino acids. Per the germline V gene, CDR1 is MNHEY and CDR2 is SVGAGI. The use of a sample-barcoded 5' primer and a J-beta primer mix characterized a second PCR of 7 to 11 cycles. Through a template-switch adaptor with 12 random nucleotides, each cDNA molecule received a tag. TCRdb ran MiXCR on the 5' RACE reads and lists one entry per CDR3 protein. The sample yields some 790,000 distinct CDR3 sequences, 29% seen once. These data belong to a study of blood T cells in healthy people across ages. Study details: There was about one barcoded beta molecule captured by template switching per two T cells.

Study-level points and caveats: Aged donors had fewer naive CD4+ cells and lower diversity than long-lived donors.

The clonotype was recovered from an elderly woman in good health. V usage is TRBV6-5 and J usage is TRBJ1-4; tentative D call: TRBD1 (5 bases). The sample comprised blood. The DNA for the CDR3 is TGTGCCAGCAGTCAGCAGGGCGGTATCGGTGAAAAACGGTTTTTT. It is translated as CASSQQGGIGEKRFF.